This TCR beta chain was recovered during a study of cytomegalovirus exposure and HLA in healthy donors. The CDR3 runs to 15 residues. V was shortened by 0 bases and J by 0 bases, with 8 bases between the two germline ends. Germline V gene lookup returns CDR1 SGHRS and CDR2 YFSETQ. Notes on this clone: This sample also contains other DNA sequences that code for the same CDR3.

This PCR relied on a set of 60 Vbeta primers and 13 Jbeta primers. Generated by immunoSEQ multiplex PCR, the TCRdb table keeps only in-frame clones and is missing some. Among about 140,000 clones listed, 70% were seen once. Sequenced input: PBMCs. The chain has TRBV5-1 and TRBJ2-3, with D possibly TRBD1 on 5 matching bases. The clonotype comes from a woman aged 55 to 70 in good health and CMV-seropositive. The CDR3 sequence: CASSLGSGSTDTQYF. In DNA form, the CDR3 reads TGCGCCAGCAGCTTGGGTTCAGGGAGCACAGATACGCAGTATTTT.